The 18 T cell receptor beta chains in this list originate from one sample, sequenced in a study of blood T cell repertoires in COVID-19. Method: immunoSEQ multiplex PCR; TCRdb's copy keeps in-frame clones and lacks some. The sample records fewer than 350,000 clones, approximately 90% being singletons. The source material was PBMCs or T cells enriched from blood (not recorded which). These receptors all come from a middle-aged woman with acute COVID-19.

This chain connects TRBV29-1 to TRBJ1-2, with D maybe TRBD1 (5 bases). Germline loops: CDR1 SQVTM, CDR2 ANQGSEA. The V gene lost 1 base and the J gene lost 3 bases, with 6 bases spanning the gap. The CDR3 covers 12 residues. The CDR3 sequence: CSVEAGDYGYTF. CDR3 DNA: TGCAGCGTTGAAGCGGGGGACTATGGCTACACCTTC. Complete variable domain (other parts from reference TRBV29-1 and TRBJ1-2): SAVISQKPSRDICQRGTSLTIQCQVDSQVTMMFWYRQQPGQSLTLIATANQGSEATYESGFVIDKFPISRPNLTFSTLTVSNMSPEDSSIYLCSVEAGDYGYTFGSGTRLTVV.

V usage is TRBV10-3 and J usage is TRBJ1-2; TRBD1 aligns across 7 bases. V lost 10 bases, J lost 4 bases, and 9 bases stayed unmatched. The CDR3 length is 13 residues. Germline V gives CDR1 ENHRY, CDR2 SYGVKD. The CDR3 region has the DNA TGTGCCACCCAATACGGGACAGCCTATGGCTACACCTTC. This sequence encodes CATQYGTAYGYTF.

This sequence joins TRBV7-8 and TRBJ2-2; TRBD2 matches 13 bases. Unmatched junction bases numbered 4, after V lost 5 bases and J lost 1 base. Germline V CDR1 and CDR2: SGHVS, FQNEAQ. The CDR3 spans 17 residues. The CDR3 region is CASSKTSGRLNTGELFF. In DNA form, the CDR3 reads TGTGCCAGCAGCAAGACTAGCGGGAGGTTGAACACCGGGGAGCTGTTTTTT.

The chain couples TRBV5-6 to TRBJ2-1; 10 bases align to TRBD1. The junction had 6 bases not matched to a gene; V was cut back by 4 bases and J by 5 bases. Germline values: CDR1 SGHDT, CDR2 YYEEEE. This CDR3 contains 15 residues. CDR3 sequence reads: CASSETGTGDNEQFF. The CDR3, as DNA: TGTGCCAGCAGCGAGACCGGGACAGGGGACAATGAGCAGTTCTTC. Full variable domain (outside the CDR3, taken from reference TRBV5-6 and TRBJ2-1): DAGVTQSPTHLIKTRGQQVTLRCSPKSGHDTVSWYQQALGQGPQFIFQYYEEEERQRGNFPDRFSGHQFPNYSSELNVNALLLGDSALYLCASSETGTGDNEQFFGPGTRLTVL.

This clone was seen a few times. The V gene is TRBV28, the J gene TRBJ1-2; D perhaps matches TRBD1 (6 bases). The CDR3 has 11 amino acids. Trimming took 5 bases from V and 8 from J, leaving 9 bases between them. Germline lookup yields CDR1 MDHEN and CDR2 SYDVKM. This CDR3 reads CASSTGLGYTF. The CDR3 DNA follows: TGTGCCAGCAGTACAGGGTTGGGCTACACCTTC.

The CDR3 DNA is TGTGCCAGCTCACCATTGCACGGGGAAAAACTGTTTTTT. It encodes CASSPLHGEKLFF. This chain connects TRBV18 to TRBJ1-4; D gene uncertain. Trimming took off 2 bases at V and 8 bases at J, with 9 bases between the two ends. The CDR3 contains 13 residues. Germline values: CDR1 KGHSH, CDR2 LQKENI.

V gene TRBV4-2 combines with J gene TRBJ1-2; TRBD1 agrees at 7 bases. The CDR3 loop spans 15 amino acids. Germline-derived CDR1 and CDR2 are LGHNA and YNFKEQ. V shed 1 base, J shed 8 bases, and the junction held 10 bases outside the gene matches. CDR3 sequence reads: CASSQVQQGTGGYTF. The DNA for the CDR3 is TGTGCCAGCAGCCAAGTGCAACAGGGGACGGGAGGCTACACCTTC.

The chain uses TRBV4-1 and TRBJ2-5, with 9 bases aligning to TRBD2. Germline values: CDR1 MGHRA, CDR2 YSYEKL. Trimming took 2 bases from V and 7 from J; bases not matched to a gene: 5. The CDR3 consists of 14 residues. CDR3 nucleotide sequence: TGCGCCAGCAGCCAATTTAGCGGGGGCCCGACCCAGTACTTC. Translated: CASSQFSGGPTQYF.

The chain couples TRBV30 to TRBJ1-5, with D possibly TRBD1 on 5 matching bases. The length of the CDR3 is 12 residues. CDR1 and CDR2 from the germline V gene are GTSNPN and SVGIG (reference sequence). Trimming removed 8 bases from V and 3 bases from J, with 11 bases in between. CDR3 amino acids: CAGGGDNQPQHF. Written as DNA, the CDR3 is TGTGCCGGCGGGGGAGACAATCAGCCCCAGCATTTT. Supplemented by reference TRBV30 and TRBJ1-5, the full variable domain reads SQTIHQWPATLVQPVGSPLSLECTVEGTSNPNLYWYRQAAGRGLQLLFYSVGIGQISSEVPQNLSASRPQDRQFILSSKKLLLSDSGFYLCAGGGDNQPQHFGDGTRLSIL.

This rearrangement joins TRBV14 to TRBJ2-1, with 9 nucleotides matching TRBD1. The CDR3 length is 12 residues. Per germline, CDR1 SGHDN and CDR2 FVKESK. With V trimmed by 6 bases and J by 10 bases, 4 bases remained unmatched. CDR3 DNA: TGTGCCAGCAGTCCCGGGACAGGGGAGCAGTTCTTC. This translates into CASSPGTGEQFF.

The chain links TRBV7-3 to TRBJ2-5; 8 bases line up with TRBD2. The ends lost 5 bases at V and 5 bases at J; junction bases unmatched: 4. There are 13 residues in the CDR3. In germline, CDR1 is SGHTA, CDR2 FQGTGA. The CDR3: CASSVSGAETQYF. CDR3 nucleotides: TGTGCCAGCAGCGTTAGCGGGGCTGAGACCCAGTACTTC.

The chain employs TRBV6-5 and TRBJ1-6, with D tentatively TRBD1 (5 bases). V gave up 7 bases and J gave up 4 bases, with 11 bases separating them. This CDR3 is built from 14 residues. Germline loops: CDR1 MNHEY, CDR2 SVGAGI. CDR3 loop: CASMGGLYNSPLHF. Here the CDR3 DNA reads TGTGCCAGCATGGGGGGTTTATATAATTCACCCCTCCACTTT.

Remarks on this clone: Its ends do not fully match the called genes, so a read error is possible. The chain employs TRBV6-5 and TRBJ1-1; TRBD1 matches 11 bases. The CDR3 spans 15 residues. Looked up from germline, CDR1 is MNHEY and CDR2 is SVGAGI. CDR3 loop: CASSNSGTGGTEAFF. For the CDR3, the DNA is TGTGCCAGCAGTAACTCCGGGACAGGGGGCACTGAAGCTTTCTTT.

The rearrangement uses TRBV9 and TRBJ1-6; D is perhaps TRBD1 (6 bases). Germline-derived CDR1 and CDR2 are SGDLS and YYNGEE. The CDR3 extends over 14 amino acids. Trimming left V 3 bases short and J 7 bases short, with 11 bases between. This CDR3 reads CASSEGGWNSPLHF. CDR3 bases: TGTGCCAGCAGCGAAGGGGGATGGAATTCACCCCTCCACTTT.

The CDR3 DNA reads TGTGCCACCAGCAGAGAAAGGGGGGAGACCCAGTACTTC. This translates into CATSRERGETQYF. V and J are TRBV15 and TRBJ2-5; possibly TRBD1 for D (6 bases). Germline CDR1 LNHNV, CDR2 YYDKDF (reference sequence). V was trimmed by 0 bases and J by 5 bases, leaving 7 bases between them. CDR3 length: 13 residues.

The rearrangement uses TRBV7-9 and TRBJ2-3; tentative D call: TRBD2 (5 bases). The CDR3 is made up of 13 amino acids. Germline V gives CDR1 SEHNR, CDR2 FQNEAQ (reference sequence). V was cut by 5 bases and J by 6 bases, with 12 bases left in between. CDR3 bases: TGTGCCAGCAGCGCCCCGGGGAGCGATACGCAGTATTTT. This encodes CASSAPGSDTQYF.

This rearrangement joins TRBV19 to TRBJ1-1; D is unresolved. The germline gives CDR1 LNHDA, CDR2 SQIVND (reference sequence). V was trimmed by 6 bases and J by 6 bases, leaving 14 bases between them. This CDR3 has 13 amino acids. The CDR3 DNA is TGTGCCAGTAGCCATCGCCCGGGATCTGAAGCTTTCTTT. This translates into CASSHRPGSEAFF.

The chain joins TRBV9 to TRBJ2-7; 9 nucleotides align to TRBD2. The ends lost 0 bases at V and 2 bases at J; junction bases unmatched: 3. This CDR3 contains 15 residues. Germline V gene data show CDR1 as SGDLS and CDR2 as YYNGEE. This CDR3 is CASSVDGTSPYEQYF. CDR3 DNA: TGTGCCAGCAGCGTAGATGGGACTAGCCCCTACGAGCAGTACTTC.